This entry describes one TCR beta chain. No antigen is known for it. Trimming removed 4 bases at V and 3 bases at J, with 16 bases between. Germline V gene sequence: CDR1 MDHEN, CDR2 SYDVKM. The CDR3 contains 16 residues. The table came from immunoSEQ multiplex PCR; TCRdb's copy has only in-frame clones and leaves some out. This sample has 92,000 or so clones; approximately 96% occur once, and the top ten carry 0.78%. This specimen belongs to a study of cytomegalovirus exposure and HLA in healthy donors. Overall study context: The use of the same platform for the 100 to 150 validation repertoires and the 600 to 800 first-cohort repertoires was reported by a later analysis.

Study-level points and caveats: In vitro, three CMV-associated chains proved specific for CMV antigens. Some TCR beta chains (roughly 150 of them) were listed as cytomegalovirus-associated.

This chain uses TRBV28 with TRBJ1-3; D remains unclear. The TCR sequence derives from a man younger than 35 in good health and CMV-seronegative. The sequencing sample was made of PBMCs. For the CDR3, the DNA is TGTGCCAGCAGTTCATCGGGGTTTGCGGGTGGAAACACCATATATTTT. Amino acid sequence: CASSSSGFAGGNTIYF.